This entry lists 21 T cell receptor beta chains sequenced from one sample in a study of blood T cell repertoires in COVID-19 (TCRdb year 2020). Receptor amplification or capture employed the immunoSEQ multiplex PCR assay. The clones in this table, taken by TCRdb from immuneACCESS, are in-frame only. Not every clone is retained; where verified, under half of the shortfall comes from an unresolved V gene, and the cause of the rest is unknown. Here the sample has approximately 50,000 clones; around nine tenths occur a single time. The ten largest make up approximately 3% of the sample. The sequenced sample consisted of peripheral blood. The source of these receptors is a human donor in a cohort sampled during active COVID-19.

The CDR3 is CASSIQGAIGELFF. CDR3 bases: TGTGCCAGTAGTATCCAGGGGGCGATCGGGGAGCTGTTTTTT. This sequence joins TRBV19 and TRBJ2-2, with TRBD1 matching 8 bases. This CDR3 spans 14 amino acids. Looked up from germline, CDR1 is LNHDA and CDR2 is SQIVND (reference sequence). Trimming took 3 bases from V and 7 from J; bases not matched to a gene: 4.

CDR3 amino acids: CASSQWGGDTQYF. CDR3 DNA sequence: TGTGCCAGCAGCCAATGGGGGGGAGATACGCAGTATTTT. J is TRBJ2-3 and V is TRBV14, with TRBD2 identical over 7 bases. V dropped 2 bases and J dropped 5; count of bases not matched to a gene: 1. CDR1 is SGHDN and CDR2 is FVKESK in the germline V gene. The CDR3 totals 13 residues.

J is TRBJ1-2 and V is TRBV9; no definite D call. The germline V gene has CDR1 SGDLS and CDR2 YYNGEE. V gave up 4 bases and J gave up 4 bases, with 11 bases separating them. This CDR3 region has 13 residues. CDR3 region: CASSPFRSYGYTF. In DNA, the CDR3 is TGTGCCAGCAGCCCTTTTAGGAGCTATGGCTACACCTTC.

The rearrangement joins TRBV13 to TRBJ2-1; maybe TRBD2 (5 bases). There are 19 residues in the CDR3. In germline, CDR1 is PRHDT, CDR2 FYEKMQ (reference sequence). V lost 0 bases and J lost 0, with 18 bases in between. CDR3 in DNA: TGTGCCAGCAGCTTAGGCCAATCCCCGGGATACTACTCCTACAATGAGCAGTTCTTC. It encodes CASSLGQSPGYYSYNEQFF.

The chain uses TRBV7-9 and TRBJ2-1; 9 bases are a match to TRBD1. The J segment lost 2 bases and the V segment lost 0 bases, leaving 2 bases of the junction unmatched. Germline V gene sequence: CDR1 SEHNR, CDR2 FQNEAQ (reference sequence). CDR3 length: 16 amino acids. The CDR3 protein is CASSLAGTGTYNEQFF. The CDR3 nucleotides read TGTGCCAGCAGCTTAGCGGGGACAGGGACCTACAATGAGCAGTTCTTC.

This clone was detected only a few times. The chain joins TRBV6-6 to TRBJ1-1; the D gene is possibly TRBD1 (6 bases). CDR3 length: 14 amino acids. V lost 7 bases and J 1 base, leaving 13 bases between the germline ends. CDR1 is MNHNY and CDR2 is SVGAGI in the germline V gene (reference sequence). The CDR3 sequence is CASTQGQRNTEAFF. The DNA of the CDR3 is TGTGCCAGCACTCAAGGACAGAGGAACACTGAAGCTTTCTTT.

The chain uses TRBV6-1 and TRBJ2-2, with TRBD1 matching over 9 bases. This CDR3 has 15 amino acids. Germline values: CDR1 MNHNS, CDR2 SASEGT. V trimming: 3 bases; J trimming: 5 bases; junction bases outside the gene matches: 4. CDR3 amino acids: CASSEWTGETGELFF. DNA for the CDR3: TGTGCCAGCAGTGAGTGGACAGGGGAAACCGGGGAGCTGTTTTTT.

The rearrangement uses TRBV7-6 and TRBJ2-1; no clear D. Trimming removed 3 bases at V and 0 bases at J, with 9 bases between. The V gene's germline CDR1 is SGHVS and CDR2 FNYEAQ. The CDR3 runs 15 residues. Written as DNA, the CDR3 is TGTGCCAGCAGCTTTTACCCGAGCTCCTACAATGAGCAGTTCTTC. It codes for CASSFYPSSYNEQFF.

This chain connects TRBV6-1 to TRBJ2-3; D uncertain. Germline V gene data show CDR1 as MNHNS and CDR2 as SASEGT. The CDR3 has 15 amino acids. V lost 0 bases to trimming and J lost 0 bases, with 7 bases between them. The CDR3 reads CASSEANESTDTQYF. Written as DNA, the CDR3 is TGTGCCAGCAGTGAAGCGAACGAGAGCACAGATACGCAGTATTTT.

This rearrangement joins TRBV20-1 to TRBJ1-1, with D uncertain. V lost 3 bases and J lost 8, with 10 bases in between. The CDR3 totals 11 residues. Per the germline V gene, CDR1 is DFQATT and CDR2 is SNEGSKA (reference sequence). The CDR3 DNA reads TGCAGTGCTAGTAAGCCACAGGAAGCTTTCTTT. As protein: CSASKPQEAFF.

The rearrangement links TRBV7-2 to TRBJ2-5, with 10 bases fitting TRBD2. CDR3 size: 16 residues. Germline V gene sequence: CDR1 SGHTA, CDR2 FQGNSA. V lost 4 bases to trimming and J lost 2 bases; unmatched junction nucleotides: 7. CDR3 sequence reads: CASSSYGTSVQETQYF. Here the CDR3 DNA reads TGTGCCAGCAGCTCCTACGGGACTAGCGTACAAGAGACCCAGTACTTC.

The V gene is TRBV20-1, the J gene TRBJ1-4, with TRBD1 identical over 8 bases. Germline V gene sequence: CDR1 DFQATT, CDR2 SNEGSKA (reference sequence). This CDR3 has 15 amino acids. Losses at the gene ends were 3 bases for V and 4 bases for J; bases not matched to a gene: 7. CDR3 in amino acids: CSASPYRGFNEKLFF. The CDR3 DNA follows: TGCAGTGCTAGTCCCTACAGGGGGTTTAATGAAAAACTGTTTTTT.

This chain connects TRBV6-5 to TRBJ1-5, with D perhaps TRBD1 (6 bases). This CDR3 region has 14 residues. Deletions cut 6 bases from V and 3 bases from J, with 12 bases between. Germline loops: CDR1 MNHEY, CDR2 SVGAGI. The DNA of the CDR3 is TGTGCCAGCAGGGGGGCCCAGGCCAATCAGCCCCAGCATTTT. Protein product: CASRGAQANQPQHF.

The genes are TRBV11-2 and TRBJ2-1; the D is unclear. Germline V CDR1 and CDR2: SGHAT, FQNNGV. The CDR3 is 11 residues long. V was trimmed by 3 bases and J by 6 bases, leaving 3 bases between them. This CDR3 reads CASSFINEQFF. CDR3 in DNA: TGTGCCAGCAGCTTCATCAATGAGCAGTTCTTC.

The rearrangement links TRBV29-1 to TRBJ2-5; a weak D match, TRBD2 (5 bases). There are 12 residues in the CDR3. The V gene lost 4 bases and the J gene lost 3 bases, with 9 bases spanning the gap. In germline, CDR1 is SQVTM, CDR2 ANQGSEA. CDR3 amino acids: CSVGEGEETQYF. The CDR3 DNA sequence: TGCAGCGTTGGAGAGGGAGAAGAGACCCAGTACTTC.

The rearrangement links TRBV11-2 to TRBJ2-1, with D maybe TRBD1 (5 bases). Germline CDR1 is SGHAT and CDR2 is FQNNGV. The CDR3 has 14 amino acids. V lost 1 base and J 4 bases, leaving 8 bases between the germline ends. The CDR3 loop is CASSLGGSYNEQFF. Written as DNA, the CDR3 is TGTGCCAGCAGCTTAGGGGGCTCGTACAATGAGCAGTTCTTC.

The V and J genes are TRBV10-3 and TRBJ1-2; D is ambiguous. This CDR3 spans 13 amino acids. V was trimmed by 7 bases and J by 4 bases, leaving 13 bases between them. Germline V gives CDR1 ENHRY, CDR2 SYGVKD. The CDR3 reads CAIKKSNGYGYTF. DNA of the CDR3: TGTGCCATCAAGAAGTCCAACGGCTATGGCTACACCTTC.

The chain joins TRBV6-1 to TRBJ2-3; 10 nucleotides agree with TRBD2. J gave up 7 bases and V 0 bases, and 10 bases lay outside the gene matches. Germline-derived CDR1 and CDR2 are MNHNS and SASEGT. The CDR3 consists of 17 residues. The CDR3 reads CASSEASPAGGPYTQYF. Here the CDR3 DNA reads TGTGCCAGCAGTGAAGCGTCCCCAGCGGGGGGGCCATATACGCAGTATTTT.

The chain employs TRBV9 and TRBJ2-3; possibly TRBD1 for D (5 bases). V lost 3 bases and J 6 bases, leaving 23 bases between the germline ends. Germline CDR1 is SGDLS and CDR2 is YYNGEE. The CDR3 runs 17 residues. This CDR3 reads CASSASRWGGLGDTQYF. The CDR3 region has the DNA TGTGCCAGCAGCGCATCCCGGTGGGGCGGCCTAGGGGATACGCAGTATTTT.

The chain joins TRBV4-2 to TRBJ1-1; D is undetermined. Germline CDR1 and CDR2: LGHNA and YNFKEQ. V was pared by 1 base and J by 1 base, with 4 bases between. This CDR3 has 13 residues. The CDR3 protein is CASSQAQNTEAFF. The CDR3 bases are TGTGCCAGCAGCCAAGCCCAGAACACTGAAGCTTTCTTT.

V gene TRBV27 combines with J gene TRBJ1-2, with D possibly TRBD1 on 5 matching bases. The CDR3 is 16 residues long. Trimming stripped 5 bases from V and 4 bases from J, with 20 bases between. The germline CDR1 and CDR2 sequences are MNHEY and SMNVEV (reference sequence). This chain's CDR3 is CASSERGSGMAYGYTF. The CDR3 coding sequence is TGTGCCAGCAGTGAGCGGGGATCAGGGATGGCCTATGGCTACACCTTC.